A single T cell receptor (beta chain) is shown here with its context. Clones were read by immunoSEQ multiplex PCR, and TCRdb kept only the in-frame ones, dropping some. The repertoire holds about 2 million clones, with approximately 95% as singletons. The CDR3 loop spans 11 amino acids. Trimming removed 5 bases from V and 9 bases from J, with 8 bases in between. Germline V lookup: CDR1 LNHDA, CDR2 SQIVND (reference sequence). Only CD45RO-negative cells positively selected for CCR7 counted as naive CD8 cells, so terminally differentiated effector memory CD45RA+ cells were excluded. This sample is drawn from a study of shared clonotypes between healthy human individuals. For the study at large: Each donor had three CD4 naive, three CD4 memory, two CD8 naive and one CD8 memory plate.

The chain uses TRBV19 and TRBJ2-1; D is unresolved. This TCR was recovered from a man aged 18 to 30 in good health. Sequencing input: naive CD8+ T cells sorted from blood. Written as DNA, the CDR3 is TGTGCCAGTAGTTGGGGTCTTGAGCAGTTCTTC. Translating it yields CASSWGLEQFF.